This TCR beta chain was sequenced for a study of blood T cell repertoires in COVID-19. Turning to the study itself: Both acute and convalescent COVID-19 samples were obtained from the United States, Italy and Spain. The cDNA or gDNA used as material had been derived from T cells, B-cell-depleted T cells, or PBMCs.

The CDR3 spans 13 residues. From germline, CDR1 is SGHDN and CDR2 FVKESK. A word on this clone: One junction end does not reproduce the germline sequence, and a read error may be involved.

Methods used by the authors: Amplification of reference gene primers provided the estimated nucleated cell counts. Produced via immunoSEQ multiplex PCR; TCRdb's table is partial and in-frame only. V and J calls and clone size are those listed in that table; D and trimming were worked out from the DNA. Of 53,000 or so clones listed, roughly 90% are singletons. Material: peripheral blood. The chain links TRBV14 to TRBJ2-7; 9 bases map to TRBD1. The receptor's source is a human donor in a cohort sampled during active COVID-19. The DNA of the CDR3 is TGTGCCAGCAGCCAAGATCTTGGACAGGGGTTACACTTC. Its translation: CASSQDLGQGLHF.